Listed below are T cell receptor beta chains from one sample, sequenced in a study of a mutant IDH1 vaccine in newly diagnosed glioma. The data were produced by immunoSEQ multiplex PCR, yet TCRdb's version contains in-frame clones alone and is incomplete. This sample has under 95,000 clones; 75% to 95% occur once, and the top ten carry 0.5% to 0.7%. These receptors' targets are unknown. Sequenced material: PBMCs, taken from a glioma patient whose treatment included an IDH1 peptide vaccine. Every receptor here comes from a woman aged 45-65 years with glioma. The CDR3 runs from the conserved cysteine through the conserved F or W. Fields, in order: J gene, V gene, clone size, D gene, CDR3 protein, CDR3 DNA. D genes are given only for firm matches. Rows may omit the clone size; those that give it use once, few, many or a size class.

j_gene: TRBJ2-7; v_gene: TRBV9; abundance: -; d_gene: -; CDR3aa: CASTEKGGERGYEQYF; CDR3nt: TGTGCCAGCACCGAAAAAGGGGGGGAGAGAGGCTACGAGCAGTACTTC
j_gene: TRBJ2-7; v_gene: TRBV11-2; abundance: -; d_gene: TRBD1; CDR3aa: CASSLEGQGYNEQYF; CDR3nt: TGTGCCAGCAGCTTAGAGGGACAGGGGTACAACGAGCAGTACTTC
j_gene: TRBJ1-4; v_gene: TRBV7-6; abundance: -; d_gene: -; CDR3aa: CASSSKPGQKDEKLFF; CDR3nt: TGTGCCAGCAGCTCCAAACCGGGACAAAAGGATGAAAAACTGTTTTTT
j_gene: TRBJ1-1; v_gene: TRBV9; abundance: -; d_gene: -; CDR3aa: CASSVVDTEAFF; CDR3nt: TGTGCCAGCAGCGTAGTTGACACTGAAGCTTTCTTT
j_gene: TRBJ2-1; v_gene: TRBV7-8; abundance: -; d_gene: TRBD2; CDR3aa: CASSSGTSQSNEQFF; CDR3nt: TGTGCCAGCAGCTCCGGGACTAGTCAGAGCAATGAGCAGTTCTTC
j_gene: TRBJ2-7; v_gene: TRBV29-1; abundance: -; d_gene: -; CDR3aa: CSVYQSGHEQYF; CDR3nt: TGCAGCGTATACCAGTCCGGGCACGAGCAGTACTTC
j_gene: TRBJ2-5; v_gene: TRBV11-2; abundance: -; d_gene: TRBD1; CDR3aa: CASSPTGLKTQYF; CDR3nt: TGTGCCAGCAGCCCGACAGGGCTTAAGACCCAGTACTTC
j_gene: TRBJ2-7; v_gene: TRBV11-2; abundance: -; d_gene: TRBD1; CDR3aa: CASSPKTGQGTYEQYF; CDR3nt: TGTGCCAGCAGCCCTAAGACGGGACAGGGTACCTACGAGCAGTACTTC
j_gene: TRBJ2-7; v_gene: TRBV2; abundance: -; d_gene: -; CDR3aa: CASSTEGNEQYF; CDR3nt: TGTGCCAGCAGTACTGAGGGCAACGAGCAGTACTTC
j_gene: TRBJ2-7; v_gene: TRBV7-9; abundance: -; d_gene: -; CDR3aa: CASSLDLLPYEQYF; CDR3nt: TGTGCCAGCAGCTTAGACTTGTTACCCTACGAGCAGTACTTC
j_gene: TRBJ2-7; v_gene: TRBV10-3; abundance: -; d_gene: -; CDR3aa: CAIRQESYEQYF; CDR3nt: TGTGCCATCAGACAGGAATCCTACGAGCAGTACTTC
j_gene: TRBJ1-4; v_gene: TRBV28; abundance: -; d_gene: -; CDR3aa: CASTPSNEKLFF; CDR3nt: TGTGCCAGCACACCGAGCAATGAAAAACTGTTTTTT
j_gene: TRBJ2-7; v_gene: TRBV28; abundance: -; d_gene: -; CDR3aa: CASSPPPVPSGQYF; CDR3nt: TGTGCCAGCAGTCCCCCTCCGGTCCCCTCGGGGCAGTACTTC
j_gene: TRBJ2-3; v_gene: TRBV7-3; abundance: -; d_gene: TRBD2; CDR3aa: CASSLRLAGGTDTQYF; CDR3nt: TGTGCCAGCAGCTTAAGGCTAGCGGGAGGTACAGATACGCAGTATTTT
j_gene: TRBJ1-3; v_gene: TRBV18; abundance: -; d_gene: -; CDR3aa: CASSPGSGSGNTIYF; CDR3nt: TGTGCCAGCTCACCTGGCTCTGGGTCTGGAAACACCATATATTTT
j_gene: TRBJ2-7; v_gene: TRBV19; abundance: -; d_gene: TRBD2; CDR3aa: CASRLAGVDEQYF; CDR3nt: TGTGCCAGTAGACTAGCGGGAGTTGACGAGCAGTACTTC
j_gene: TRBJ1-1; v_gene: TRBV30; abundance: few; d_gene: -; CDR3aa: CAWSEDSYTEAFF; CDR3nt: TGTGCCTGGAGTGAGGACAGTTACACTGAAGCTTTCTTT
j_gene: TRBJ2-7; v_gene: TRBV4-1; abundance: once; d_gene: -; CDR3aa: CASSQDEVLSYEQYF; CDR3nt: TGCGCCAGCAGCCAAGATGAAGTGCTCTCCTACGAGCAGTACTTC
j_gene: TRBJ2-3; v_gene: TRBV6-1; abundance: -; d_gene: -; CDR3aa: CASRLAAGGTDTQYF; CDR3nt: TGTGCCAGCAGATTGGCGGCTGGTGGCACAGATACGCAGTATTTT
j_gene: TRBJ2-4; v_gene: TRBV18; abundance: -; d_gene: TRBD2; CDR3aa: CASSPPSASGGTIQYF; CDR3nt: TGTGCCAGCTCACCACCCTCGGCATCCGGGGGGACCATTCAGTACTTC
j_gene: TRBJ2-7; v_gene: TRBV11-2; abundance: -; d_gene: -; CDR3aa: CASSGRGLEQYF; CDR3nt: TGTGCCAGCAGCGGCAGGGGTTTGGAGCAGTACTTC
j_gene: TRBJ2-7; v_gene: TRBV30; abundance: -; d_gene: TRBD1; CDR3aa: CAWSQGANEQYF; CDR3nt: TGTGCCTGGAGCCAGGGGGCGAACGAGCAGTACTTC
j_gene: TRBJ2-5; v_gene: TRBV2; abundance: -; d_gene: TRBD1; CDR3aa: CASRGDRGEETQYF; CDR3nt: TGTGCCAGCAGGGGAGACAGGGGAGAAGAGACCCAGTACTTC
j_gene: TRBJ1-1; v_gene: TRBV30; abundance: -; d_gene: -; CDR3aa: CAWSDSRGANTEAFF; CDR3nt: TGTGCCTGGAGTGACAGCAGGGGCGCGAACACTGAAGCTTTCTTT
j_gene: TRBJ2-5; v_gene: TRBV19; abundance: -; d_gene: TRBD1; CDR3aa: CASSRQGPAQETQYF; CDR3nt: TGTGCCAGTAGTCGACAGGGGCCGGCCCAAGAGACCCAGTACTTC
j_gene: TRBJ2-1; v_gene: TRBV7-9; abundance: -; d_gene: -; CDR3aa: CASSLGGTTYNEQFF; CDR3nt: TGTGCCAGCAGCTTAGGTGGGACAACCTACAATGAGCAGTTCTTC
j_gene: TRBJ2-1; v_gene: TRBV18; abundance: -; d_gene: -; CDR3aa: CASSPRGGRYEQFF; CDR3nt: TGTGCCAGCTCACCAAGAGGGGGGAGGTATGAGCAGTTCTTC
j_gene: TRBJ2-3; v_gene: TRBV7-9; abundance: -; d_gene: -; CDR3aa: CASEGGRPFSTDTQYF; CDR3nt: TGTGCCAGCGAAGGGGGGAGGCCCTTTAGCACAGATACGCAGTATTTT
j_gene: TRBJ2-5; v_gene: TRBV6-6; abundance: -; d_gene: -; CDR3aa: CASSYSRDSETQYF; CDR3nt: TGTGCCAGCAGTTACTCGAGGGATTCAGAGACCCAGTACTTC
j_gene: TRBJ2-7; v_gene: TRBV10-3; abundance: once; d_gene: -; CDR3aa: CAISESPGRYEQYF; CDR3nt: TGTGCCATCAGTGAGTCCCCGGGACGGTACGAGCAGTACTTC